These 6 T cell receptor beta chains were sequenced from one sample in a study of shared T cell receptors in the human thymus. The assay was immunoSEQ multiplex PCR, and TCRdb's table has in-frame clones only and misses some. Of 450,000 to 650,000 clones in the sample, 78% were seen once. These data also formed part of another study, on human thymus T cells.

The sample comprised thymocytes. These receptor sequences come from a boy younger than two with a congenital heart defect.

The rearrangement uses TRBV29-1 and TRBJ1-2; TRBD1 matches at 11 bases. The germline gives CDR1 SQVTM, CDR2 ANQGSEA. This CDR3 contains 18 residues. With 2 bases clipped from V and 3 bases from J, the junction kept 14 bases outside the gene matches. Here the CDR3 DNA reads TGCAGCGTTGAAAGCCCAGACGGATGGGGACAGGGGGACTATGGCTACACCTTC. Protein: CSVESPDGWGQGDYGYTF.

This clone was counted only a few times. The chain combines TRBV4-3 with TRBJ2-1; 7 bases agree with TRBD1. This CDR3 spans 16 amino acids. V shed 1 base and J 5 bases; nucleotides not matched to a gene: 8. Germline loops: CDR1 LGHNA, CDR2 YSLEER. DNA of the CDR3: TGCGCCAGCAGCCAAGTTAAAGGGACAGAAAACAATGAGCAGTTCTTC. Translated, it gives CASSQVKGTENNEQFF.

The genes are TRBV5-1 and TRBJ2-3; 7 nucleotides agree with TRBD2. The V gene's germline CDR1 is SGHRS and CDR2 YFSETQ. The CDR3 extends over 14 amino acids. With 4 bases clipped from V and 10 bases from J, the junction kept 12 bases outside the gene matches. The CDR3 here is CASSAAATSQSQYF. The CDR3 DNA reads TGCGCCAGCAGCGCGGCGGCGACTAGCCAGTCGCAGTATTTT.

The J gene is TRBJ2-5, the V gene TRBV5-4; 13 bases line up with TRBD2. V lost 4 bases and J lost 5; bases outside the gene matches: 14. This CDR3 region has 18 residues. Germline CDR1 SGHNT, CDR2 YYREEE (reference sequence). DNA of the CDR3: TGTGCCAGCAGCCCTCGGAGACTAGCGGGAGGTTTAACTGAGACCCAGTACTTC. It is translated as CASSPRRLAGGLTETQYF.

This clone has just a few counts. V and J are TRBV30 and TRBJ2-7, with a possible D match to TRBD2 (5 bases). The germline V gene has CDR1 GTSNPN and CDR2 SVGIG (reference sequence). This CDR3 is built from 15 residues. The V gene lost 1 base and the J gene lost 2 bases, with 15 bases spanning the gap. The CDR3 region has the DNA TGTGCCTGGAGTGGCCGGGATTCGTTTACCTACGAGCAGTACTTC. Its protein product is CAWSGRDSFTYEQYF. Full variable domain (remainder filled in from reference TRBV30 and TRBJ2-7): SQTIHQWPATLVQPVGSPLSLECTVEGTSNPNLYWYRQAAGRGLQLLFYSVGIGQISSEVPQNLSASRPQDRQFILSSKKLLLSDSGFYLCAWSGRDSFTYEQYFGPGTRLTVT.

The V and J genes are TRBV4-1 and TRBJ2-4; D uncertain. Germline assignment: CDR1 MGHRA and CDR2 YSYEKL. CDR3 length: 15 amino acids. V lost 2 bases and J 2 bases, leaving 10 bases between the germline ends. In DNA form, the CDR3 reads TGCGCCAGCAGCCAAAAGACACTGACCAAAAACATTCAGTACTTC. Translation gives CASSQKTLTKNIQYF.